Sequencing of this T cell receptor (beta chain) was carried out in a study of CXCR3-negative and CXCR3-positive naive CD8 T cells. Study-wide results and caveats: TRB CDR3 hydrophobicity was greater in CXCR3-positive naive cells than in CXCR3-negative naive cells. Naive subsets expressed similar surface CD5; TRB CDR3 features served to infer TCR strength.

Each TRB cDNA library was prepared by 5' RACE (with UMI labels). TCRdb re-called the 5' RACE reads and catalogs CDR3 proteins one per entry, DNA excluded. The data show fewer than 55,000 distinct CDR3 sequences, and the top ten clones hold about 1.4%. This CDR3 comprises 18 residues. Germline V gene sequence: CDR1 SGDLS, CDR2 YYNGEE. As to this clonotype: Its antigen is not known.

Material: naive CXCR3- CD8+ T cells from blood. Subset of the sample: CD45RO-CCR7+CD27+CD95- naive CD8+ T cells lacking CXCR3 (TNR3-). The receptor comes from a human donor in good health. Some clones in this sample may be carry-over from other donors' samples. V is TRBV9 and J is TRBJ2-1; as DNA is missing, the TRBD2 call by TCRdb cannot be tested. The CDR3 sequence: CASSVALERDQPYNEQFF.